Below, 8 T cell receptor beta chains from the same sample are listed, as sequenced in a study of cytomegalovirus exposure and HLA in healthy donors. Only in-frame clones appear in the TCRdb table, and some are missing; sequencing was by immunoSEQ multiplex PCR. Here the sample spans fewer than 250,000 clones, roughly 91% being singletons. The sequenced sample consisted of PBMCs. Receptors originate from a woman aged 18-30 years in good health and CMV-seropositive.

This sequence joins TRBV27 and TRBJ2-5; 8 nucleotides match TRBD2. The V and J ends lost 2 bases and 7 bases, in that order; junction bases with no gene match: 9. This CDR3 is built from 15 residues. Germline loops: CDR1 MNHEY, CDR2 SMNVEV (reference sequence). CDR3 residues: CASSLVLGTSVTQYF. DNA for the CDR3: TGTGCCAGCAGTTTAGTTTTGGGGACTAGTGTGACCCAGTACTTC.

The CDR3 DNA is TGCGCCAGCAGCTTGGATGCGAATGAGCAGTTCTTC. It yields the protein CASSLDANEQFF. This chain links TRBV5-1 with TRBJ2-1; D is ambiguous. Looked up from germline, CDR1 is SGHRS and CDR2 is YFSETQ. Between the trimmed V and J ends, which lost 0 bases and 7 bases, there was a span of 5 bases. This CDR3 region has 12 residues.

V is TRBV30 and J is TRBJ2-7; D may be TRBD2 (5 bases). The germline gives CDR1 GTSNPN, CDR2 SVGIG (reference sequence). V was trimmed by 1 base and J by 4 bases, leaving 11 bases between them. The CDR3 has 13 amino acids. This CDR3 reads CAWSAGFRYEQYF. DNA for the CDR3: TGTGCCTGGAGTGCGGGATTCCGATACGAGCAGTACTTC.

This clone was seen a few times. The chain links TRBV19 to TRBJ1-1; D ambiguous. Per germline, CDR1 LNHDA and CDR2 SQIVND (reference sequence). This CDR3 has 13 amino acids. Trimming stripped 5 bases from V and 1 base from J, with 8 bases between. The CDR3 nucleotides read TGTGCCAGTAGTCCACTCGGGAACACTGAAGCTTTCTTT. It codes for CASSPLGNTEAFF.

The rearrangement joins TRBV7-2 to TRBJ2-1; 9 bases agree with TRBD2. Germline V gives CDR1 SGHTA, CDR2 FQGNSA. CDR3 length equals 15 residues. Germline trimming cut 2 bases from V and 1 base from J; bases unmatched to any gene: 0. CDR3 sequence reads: CASSLLAGSYNEQFF. The CDR3 DNA sequence: TGTGCCAGCAGCTTACTAGCGGGGTCCTACAATGAGCAGTTCTTC.

The chain has TRBV27 and TRBJ2-1, with TRBD2 identical over 16 bases. The CDR3 has 13 residues. The J segment lost 14 bases and the V segment lost 4 bases, leaving 2 bases of the junction unmatched. Germline loops: CDR1 MNHEY, CDR2 SMNVEV (reference sequence). The chain's CDR3 is CASSSGLAGGEFF. In nucleotides, the CDR3 is TGTGCCAGCAGTTCGGGACTAGCGGGAGGGGAGTTCTTC.

The V gene is TRBV9, the J gene TRBJ1-3; 7 nucleotides agree with TRBD1. The CDR3 is made up of 14 amino acids. With V trimmed by 5 bases and J by 4 bases, 6 bases remained unmatched. Germline V gene sequence: CDR1 SGDLS, CDR2 YYNGEE. CDR3 region: CASRPTGVGNTIYF. CDR3 DNA: TGTGCCAGCAGGCCCACAGGGGTCGGAAACACCATATATTTT. Supplemented by reference TRBV9 and TRBJ1-3, the full variable domain reads DSGVTQTPKHLITATGQRVTLRCSPRSGDLSVYWYQQSLDQGLQFLIQYYNGEERAKGNILERFSAQQFPDLHSELNLSSLELGDSALYFCASRPTGVGNTIYFGEGSWLTVV.

Only one count was recorded for this clone. The gene calls are TRBV5-5 and TRBJ2-7; 8 nucleotides agree with TRBD1. This CDR3 spans 15 amino acids. Germline assignment: CDR1 SGHKS and CDR2 YYEKEE (reference sequence). V shed 0 bases and J 0 bases; nucleotides not matched to a gene: 2. The CDR3 region is CASSLVGTGSYEQYF. The DNA of the CDR3 is TGTGCCAGCAGCTTGGTGGGGACAGGCTCCTACGAGCAGTACTTC.